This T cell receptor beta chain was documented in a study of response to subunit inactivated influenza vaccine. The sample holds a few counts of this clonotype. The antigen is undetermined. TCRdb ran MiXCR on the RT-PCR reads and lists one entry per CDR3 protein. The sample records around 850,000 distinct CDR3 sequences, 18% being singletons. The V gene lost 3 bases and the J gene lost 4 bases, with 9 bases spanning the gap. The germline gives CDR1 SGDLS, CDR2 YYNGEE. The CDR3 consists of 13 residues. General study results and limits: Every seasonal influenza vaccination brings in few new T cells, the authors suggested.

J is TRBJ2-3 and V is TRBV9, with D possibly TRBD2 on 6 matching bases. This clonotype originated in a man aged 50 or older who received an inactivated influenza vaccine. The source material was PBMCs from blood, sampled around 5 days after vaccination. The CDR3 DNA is TGTGCCAGCAGCGAGCGGGTTCCAGATACGCAGTATTTT. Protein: CASSERVPDTQYF. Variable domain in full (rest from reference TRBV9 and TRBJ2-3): DSGVTQTPKHLITATGQRVTLRCSPRSGDLSVYWYQQSLDQGLQFLIQYYNGEERAKGNILERFSAQQFPDLHSELNLSSLELGDSALYFCASSERVPDTQYFGPGTRLTVL.